This is a list of T cell receptor beta chains from one sample in a study of breast tumors, draining lymph nodes, adjacent tissues. From the multiplex PCR reads, TCRdb called clonotypes with MiXCR, one entry per CDR3 protein. The sample lists 250,000 or so distinct CDR3 sequences, roughly 30% occurring once. The sample taken for sequencing was axillary lymph node tissue. These receptors were taken from a female donor with breast cancer. Some clones in this sample may be carry-over from other donors' samples. The CDR3 runs from the conserved cysteine through the conserved F or W. D genes are given only for firm matches. The size entry is marked missing in some rows and otherwise reads once, few, many or a size class.

J gene: TRBJ2-7; V gene: TRBV5-6; clone size: many; D gene: TRBD1; CDR3 DNA: TGTGCCAGCAGCTTCTTGGACAGGACCTACGAGCAGTACTTC; CDR3 protein: CASSFLDRTYEQYF
J gene: TRBJ2-1; V gene: TRBV12-3/TRBV12-4; clone size: many; D gene: TRBD2; CDR3 DNA: TGTGCCAGCAGTTGGTCTAGCGGGGGCCTCAGAGAGCAGTTCTTC; CDR3 protein: CASSWSSGGLREQFF
J gene: TRBJ2-3; V gene: TRBV19; clone size: NA; D gene: TRBD2; CDR3 DNA: TGTGCCAGTAGTATGGGTGGGACTAGCGGGACCGGGGATACGCAGTATTTT; CDR3 protein: CASSMGGTSGTGDTQYF
J gene: TRBJ2-7; V gene: TRBV24-1; clone size: many; D gene: NA; CDR3 DNA: TGTGCCACCACCGTCCGGGCCTACGAGCAGTACTTC; CDR3 protein: CATTVRAYEQYF
J gene: TRBJ2-3; V gene: TRBV19; clone size: many; D gene: NA; CDR3 DNA: TGTGCCAGTAGTACGACCCGGGCTAGCACAGATACGCAGTATTTT; CDR3 protein: CASSTTRASTDTQYF
J gene: TRBJ2-1; V gene: TRBV11-3; clone size: many; D gene: NA; CDR3 DNA: TGTGCCAGCAGCAATCCTCGGGGCAATGAGCAGTTCTTC; CDR3 protein: CASSNPRGNEQFF
J gene: TRBJ2-2; V gene: TRBV7-9; clone size: NA; D gene: NA; CDR3 DNA: TGTGCCAGCAGCTTACTTCGGGGCACCGGGGAGCTGTCTTTT; CDR3 protein: CASSLLRGTGELSF
J gene: TRBJ2-3; V gene: TRBV5-6; clone size: many; D gene: NA; CDR3 DNA: TGTGCCAGCAGCTTGGCCGAGGGGACAGATACGCAGTATTTT; CDR3 protein: CASSLAEGTDTQYF
J gene: TRBJ2-3; V gene: TRBV2; clone size: many; D gene: TRBD2; CDR3 DNA: TGTGCCAGCAGTAAAGGACTGGGACTAGCGACAGATACGCAGTATTTT; CDR3 protein: CASSKGLGLATDTQYF
J gene: TRBJ1-3; V gene: TRBV6-1; clone size: many; D gene: NA; CDR3 DNA: TGTGCCAGCAGGGTTTCTTGGTCTGGAAACACCATATATTTT; CDR3 protein: CASRVSWSGNTIYF
J gene: TRBJ2-2; V gene: TRBV2; clone size: NA; D gene: NA; CDR3 DNA: TGTGCCAGCAGTGTTTTGGCCGGGAGTGGGGAGCTGTTTTTT; CDR3 protein: CASSVLAGSGELFF
J gene: TRBJ2-3; V gene: TRBV6-4; clone size: many; D gene: TRBD2; CDR3 DNA: TGTGCCAGCAGTCCACTAGCGGGAGGGGCAGATACGCAGTATTTT; CDR3 protein: CASSPLAGGADTQYF
J gene: TRBJ1-4; V gene: TRBV10-1; clone size: NA; D gene: NA; CDR3 DNA: TGCGCCAGCAGTGAGTCGATGGGGGGAGGTGAAAAACTGTTTTTT; CDR3 protein: CASSESMGGGEKLFF
J gene: TRBJ2-3; V gene: TRBV24-1; clone size: NA; D gene: TRBD2; CDR3 DNA: TGTGCCACCAGTGATTTGGAGAGCGGGAGAAGGGATACGCAGTATTTT; CDR3 protein: CATSDLESGRRDTQYF
J gene: TRBJ1-4; V gene: TRBV2; clone size: many; D gene: NA; CDR3 DNA: TGTGCCAGCAGAGGGGCCCTCATAGGGGAAAAACTGTTTTTT; CDR3 protein: CASRGALIGEKLFF
J gene: TRBJ1-4; V gene: TRBV19; clone size: many; D gene: TRBD1; CDR3 DNA: TGTGCCAGTAGTATTGGGACAGGGAATGAAAAACTGTTTTTT; CDR3 protein: CASSIGTGNEKLFF
J gene: TRBJ2-7; V gene: TRBV19; clone size: many; D gene: TRBD1; CDR3 DNA: TGTGCCAGTAGCGGGACAGTTCCCTCCTACGAGCAGTACTTC; CDR3 protein: CASSGTVPSYEQYF
J gene: TRBJ2-7; V gene: TRBV11-2; clone size: many; D gene: TRBD1; CDR3 DNA: TGTGCCAGCAGCTTAGGGGACGGGACAGGTCCCTACGAGCAGTACTTC; CDR3 protein: CASSLGDGTGPYEQYF
J gene: TRBJ2-1; V gene: TRBV27; clone size: few; D gene: NA; CDR3 DNA: TGTGCCAGCAGTTTGGTTCGGGGCGATGAGCAGTTCTTC; CDR3 protein: CASSLVRGDEQFF
J gene: TRBJ1-6; V gene: TRBV6-5; clone size: many; D gene: TRBD1; CDR3 DNA: TGTGCCAGCAGTTCTCCGGGACAGGTTAATTCACCCCTCCACTTT; CDR3 protein: CASSSPGQVNSPLHF
J gene: TRBJ2-2; V gene: TRBV9; clone size: many; D gene: NA; CDR3 DNA: TGTGCCAGCAGCTCCCCCGGGGCAGGGGCAGCCGGGGAGCTGTTTTTT; CDR3 protein: CASSSPGAGAAGELFF
J gene: TRBJ2-1; V gene: TRBV29-1; clone size: many; D gene: NA; CDR3 DNA: TGCAGCGCCGCGTCGGGCCTATACAATGAGCAGTTCTTC; CDR3 protein: CSAASGLYNEQFF